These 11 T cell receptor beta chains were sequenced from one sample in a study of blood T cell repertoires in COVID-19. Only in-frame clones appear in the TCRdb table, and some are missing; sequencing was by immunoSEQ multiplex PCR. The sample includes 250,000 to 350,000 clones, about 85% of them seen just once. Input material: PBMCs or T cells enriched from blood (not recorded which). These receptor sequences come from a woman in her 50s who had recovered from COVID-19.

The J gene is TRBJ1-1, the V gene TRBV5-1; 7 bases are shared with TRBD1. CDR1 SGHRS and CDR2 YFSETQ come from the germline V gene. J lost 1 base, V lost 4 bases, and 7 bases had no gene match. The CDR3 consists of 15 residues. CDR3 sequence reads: CASSPTGVENTEAFF. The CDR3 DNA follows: TGCGCCAGCAGCCCCACAGGGGTGGAGAACACTGAAGCTTTCTTT.

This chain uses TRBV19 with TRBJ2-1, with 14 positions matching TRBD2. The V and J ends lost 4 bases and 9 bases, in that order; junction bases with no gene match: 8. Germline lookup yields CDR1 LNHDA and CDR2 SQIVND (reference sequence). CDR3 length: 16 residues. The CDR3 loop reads CASSTGLAGGQVEQFF. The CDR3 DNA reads TGTGCCAGTAGTACAGGACTAGCGGGAGGCCAGGTTGAGCAGTTCTTC.

CDR3 in DNA: TGTGCCAGCAGCTTAATAGGACACCCGAACACTGAAGCTTTCTTT. Protein product: CASSLIGHPNTEAFF. This rearrangement joins TRBV7-3 to TRBJ1-1, with a possible D match to TRBD1 (5 bases). Germline-derived CDR1 and CDR2 are SGHTA and FQGTGA. The CDR3 sequence is 15 residues long. V was clipped by 1 base and J by 1 base, with 10 bases between them.

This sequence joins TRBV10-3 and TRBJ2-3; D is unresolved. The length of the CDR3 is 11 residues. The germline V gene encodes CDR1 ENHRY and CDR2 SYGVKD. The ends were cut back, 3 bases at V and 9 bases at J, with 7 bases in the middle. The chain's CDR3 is CAISDDTTQYF. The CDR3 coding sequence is TGTGCCATCAGTGACGACACCACGCAGTATTTT.

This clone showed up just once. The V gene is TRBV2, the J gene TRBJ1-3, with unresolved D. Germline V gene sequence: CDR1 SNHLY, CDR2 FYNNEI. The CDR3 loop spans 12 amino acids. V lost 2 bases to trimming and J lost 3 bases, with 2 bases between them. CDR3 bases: TGTGCCAGCAGTGAATATGGAAACACCATATATTTT. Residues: CASSEYGNTIYF.

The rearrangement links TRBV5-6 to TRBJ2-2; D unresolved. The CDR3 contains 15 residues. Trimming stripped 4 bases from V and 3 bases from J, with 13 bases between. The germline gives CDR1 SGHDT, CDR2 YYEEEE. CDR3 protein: CASSLLGSYTGELFF. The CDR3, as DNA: TGTGCCAGCAGCCTCCTCGGTAGTTACACCGGGGAGCTGTTTTTT.

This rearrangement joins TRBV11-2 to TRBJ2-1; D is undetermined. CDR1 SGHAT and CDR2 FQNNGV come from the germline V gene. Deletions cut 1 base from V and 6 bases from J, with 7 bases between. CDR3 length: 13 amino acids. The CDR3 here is CASSLGSINEQFF. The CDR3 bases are TGTGCCAGCAGCTTAGGATCTATCAATGAGCAGTTCTTC.

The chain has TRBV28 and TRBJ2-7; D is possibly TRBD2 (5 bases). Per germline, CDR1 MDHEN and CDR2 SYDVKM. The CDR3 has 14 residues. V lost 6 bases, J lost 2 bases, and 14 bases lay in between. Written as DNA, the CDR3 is TGTGCCAGCAGCCCCCTTGGGGAGCCCTACGAGCAGTACTTC. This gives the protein CASSPLGEPYEQYF.

CDR3 in amino acids: CSVSTGIATEAFF. In DNA form, the CDR3 reads TGCAGCGTCTCGACAGGAATAGCCACTGAAGCTTTCTTT. The gene calls are TRBV29-1 and TRBJ1-1; a possible D gene is TRBD1 (6 bases). CDR1 and CDR2 (germline): SQVTM, ANQGSEA. V shed 6 bases and J shed 4 bases, with 15 bases lying between them. This CDR3 is 13 amino acids long.

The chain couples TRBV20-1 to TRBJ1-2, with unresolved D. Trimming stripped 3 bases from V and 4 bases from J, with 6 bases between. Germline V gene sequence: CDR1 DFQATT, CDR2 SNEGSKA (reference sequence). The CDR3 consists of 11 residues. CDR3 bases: TGCAGTGCTAGTACCGGCTATGGCTACACCTTC. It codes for CSASTGYGYTF.

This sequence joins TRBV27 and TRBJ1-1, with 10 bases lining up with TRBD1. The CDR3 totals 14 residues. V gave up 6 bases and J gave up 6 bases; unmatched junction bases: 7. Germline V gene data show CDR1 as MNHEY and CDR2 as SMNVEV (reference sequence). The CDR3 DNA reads TGTGCCAGCAGCCACGACAGGGGGCTCGCTGAAGCTTTCTTT. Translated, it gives CASSHDRGLAEAFF.